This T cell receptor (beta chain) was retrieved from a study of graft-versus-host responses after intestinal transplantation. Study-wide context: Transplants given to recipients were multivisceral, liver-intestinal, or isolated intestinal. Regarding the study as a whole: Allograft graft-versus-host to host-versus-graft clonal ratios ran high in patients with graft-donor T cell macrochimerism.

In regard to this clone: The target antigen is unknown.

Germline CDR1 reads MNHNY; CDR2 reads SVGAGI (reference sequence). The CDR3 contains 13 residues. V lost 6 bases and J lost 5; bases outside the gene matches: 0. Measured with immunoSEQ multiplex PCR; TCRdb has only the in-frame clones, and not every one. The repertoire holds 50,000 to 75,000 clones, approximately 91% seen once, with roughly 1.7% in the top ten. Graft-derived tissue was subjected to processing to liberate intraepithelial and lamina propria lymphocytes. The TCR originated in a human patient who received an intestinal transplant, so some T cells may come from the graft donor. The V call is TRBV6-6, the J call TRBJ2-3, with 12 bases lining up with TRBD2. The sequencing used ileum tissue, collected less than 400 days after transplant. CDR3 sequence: CASRGLAGDTQYF. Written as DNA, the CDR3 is TGTGCCAGCAGGGGACTAGCGGGAGATACGCAGTATTTT.